This TCR beta chain was recorded in a study of T-cell memory formation after mild COVID-19. The CDR3 is made up of 13 amino acids. Germline V gene data show CDR1 as LGHDT and CDR2 as YNNKEL (reference sequence). Trimming stripped 1 base from V and 5 bases from J, with 9 bases between. TCRdb fed the 5' RACE reads into MiXCR, producing one record per CDR3 protein. Found here are nearly 350,000 distinct CDR3 sequences, 10% to 15% of them singletons; the top ten hold roughly a fifth. This sequence was found in a man younger than 30 who had mild COVID-19 (a few samples of this study predate the infection). Cell type and time point are not known. The chain has TRBV3-1 and TRBJ2-7; the D call may be TRBD1 or TRBD2 (5 bases each). Specimen: PBMCs or a T cell subset sorted from them (not recorded which). The CDR3 here is CASSQVGGHEQYF. CDR3 nucleotides: TGTGCCAGCAGCCAAGTTGGGGGACACGAGCAGTACTTC.